Below, 18 T cell receptor beta chains from the same sample are listed, as sequenced in a study of blood T cell repertoires in COVID-19. Some clones are missing from TCRdb's copy, which holds only in-frame ones; the method was immunoSEQ multiplex PCR. The sample yields about 250,000 clones, roughly 80% seen once. Sequenced sample: peripheral blood. The receptors here all came from a woman in her 70s with acute or convalescent COVID-19.

This clone was seen a single time. The V call is TRBV10-3, the J call TRBJ1-6; 7 bases match TRBD1. The CDR3 is made up of 14 amino acids. After removal of 6 bases from V and 9 bases from J, the junction contained 8 bases not matched to a gene. Germline V gene data show CDR1 as ENHRY and CDR2 as SYGVKD. Here the CDR3 reads CAISPDREGSPLHF. CDR3 coding DNA: TGTGCCATCAGCCCAGACAGGGAAGGTTCACCCCTCCACTTT.

This chain joins TRBV15 and TRBJ2-2, with TRBD2 matching over 8 bases. Germline CDR1 LNHNV, CDR2 YYDKDF (reference sequence). The CDR3 totals 16 residues. Trimming removed 3 bases from V and 2 bases from J; junction bases left unmatched: 5. CDR3 sequence reads: CATSSGRAVNTGELFF. The CDR3 DNA follows: TGTGCCACCAGCAGCGGGAGGGCAGTAAACACCGGGGAGCTGTTTTTT.

The rearrangement joins TRBV4-3 to TRBJ2-1, with TRBD1 matching over 7 bases. V was pared by 1 base and J by 8 bases, with 2 bases of the junction left unmatched. CDR3 length: 13 amino acids. Germline CDR1 reads LGHNA; CDR2 reads YSLEER. CDR3 coding DNA: TGCGCCAGCAGCCAAGGAGGGGGCGATGAGCAGTTCTTC. Translation gives CASSQGGGDEQFF.

V is TRBV6-2 or TRBV6-3 and J is TRBJ1-1; the D is unclear. Germline loops: CDR1 MNHEY, CDR2 SVGEGT. This CDR3 comprises 15 residues. V lost 2 bases and J lost 1, with 11 bases in between. This chain's CDR3 is CASSYGGVGNTEAFF. CDR3 bases: TGTGCCAGCAGTTACGGCGGGGTAGGGAACACTGAAGCTTTCTTT.

The chain links TRBV9 to TRBJ2-3; 11 bases map to TRBD1. The trim removed 0 bases at V and 3 bases at J, leaving 3 bases unmatched. The V gene's germline CDR1 is SGDLS and CDR2 YYNGEE. The CDR3 is made up of 16 amino acids. The CDR3 spells CASSVGTGGRTDTQYF. The CDR3 DNA sequence: TGTGCCAGCAGCGTAGGGACAGGGGGCCGGACAGATACGCAGTATTTT.

The chain links TRBV6-1 to TRBJ1-5; D may be TRBD1 (5 bases). The V and J ends lost 1 base and 12 bases respectively, with 16 bases between them. Germline V gene lookup returns CDR1 MNHNS and CDR2 SASEGT. CDR3 length: 14 amino acids. CDR3 DNA: TGTGCCAGCAGTGAAGGGACATTGGGCCAGGTCCAGCATTTT. Its protein is CASSEGTLGQVQHF.

This CDR3 is CASSELQISNQPQHF. In DNA, the CDR3 is TGTGCCAGCAGTGAATTACAGATTAGCAATCAGCCCCAGCATTTT. The chain has TRBV6-1 and TRBJ1-5; no definite D call. CDR1 and CDR2 from the germline V gene are MNHNS and SASEGT. The CDR3 loop spans 15 amino acids. Trimming removed 2 bases from V and 0 bases from J, with 8 bases in between.

J is TRBJ2-6 and V is TRBV28, with 7 bases lining up with TRBD1. The germline V gene has CDR1 MDHEN and CDR2 SYDVKM. V lost 4 bases and J lost 0; bases outside the gene matches: 6. The CDR3 is 17 amino acids. CDR3 sequence (DNA): TGTGCCAGCAGTTCCAGGGGGACCCCCTCTGGGGCCAACGTCCTGACTTTC. Translated: CASSSRGTPSGANVLTF.

The chain joins TRBV7-9 to TRBJ1-1; 7 bases match TRBD1. The CDR3 runs to 14 residues. Losses at the gene ends were 2 bases for V and 4 bases for J; bases not matched to a gene: 4. CDR1 SEHNR and CDR2 FQNEAQ come from the germline V gene (reference sequence). DNA of the CDR3: TGTGCCAGCAGCTTAACAGGGGTGGTCACTGAAGCTTTCTTT. It encodes CASSLTGVVTEAFF.

J is TRBJ2-7 and V is TRBV6-5; 11 bases fit TRBD1. CDR1 MNHEY and CDR2 SVGAGI come from the germline V gene. With 10 bases clipped from V and 0 bases from J, the junction kept 8 bases outside the gene matches. The CDR3 is made up of 15 amino acids. This CDR3 reads CATTDRGRNSYEQYF. CDR3 bases: TGTGCCACCACGGACAGGGGGCGAAACTCCTACGAGCAGTACTTC.

V is TRBV19 and J is TRBJ2-4, with 8 bases lining up with TRBD2. CDR1 and CDR2 (germline): LNHDA, SQIVND (reference sequence). This CDR3 comprises 15 residues. V lost 10 bases and J lost 6; bases outside the gene matches: 14. The CDR3: CATTRPGGRRNIQYF. As DNA, the CDR3 is TGTGCCACCACCCGCCCGGGGGGGCGGAGAAACATTCAGTACTTC. The full variable domain, rest sourced from reference TRBV19 and TRBJ2-4, is DGGITQSPKYLFRKEGQNVTLSCEQNLNHDAMYWYRQDPGQGLRLIYYSQIVNDFQKGDIAEGYSVSREKKESFPLTVTSAQKNPTAFYLCATTRPGGRRNIQYFGAGTRLSVL.

In its sample, this clone was seen once. This sequence joins TRBV3-1 (or the pseudogene TRBV3-2) and TRBJ1-4; no definite D call. V was pared by 3 bases and J by 8 bases, with 13 bases between. Germline CDR1 reads LGHDT; CDR2 reads YNNKEL (reference sequence). The CDR3 length is 14 residues. The CDR3 loop is CASSHRWLEEKLFF. In DNA form, the CDR3 reads TGTGCCAGCAGCCATCGCTGGCTGGAGGAAAAACTGTTTTTT.

This chain links TRBV10-1 with TRBJ2-1, with 11 bases identical to TRBD2. Germline loops: CDR1 WNHNN, CDR2 SYGVQD (reference sequence). Trimming cost V 5 bases and J 5 bases; bases outside gene matches: 2. There are 14 residues in the CDR3. This CDR3 is CASSTSGGDNEQFF. The CDR3 nucleotides are TGCGCCAGCAGTACTAGCGGGGGTGACAATGAGCAGTTCTTC.

This chain connects TRBV12-3 or TRBV12-4 to TRBJ2-7; weak D call: TRBD1 (6 bases). V was clipped by 5 bases and J by 5 bases, with 10 bases between them. The CDR3 totals 12 residues. For the CDR3, the DNA is TGTGCCAGCAGTACAGGGTTCAACGAGCAGTACTTC. It codes for CASSTGFNEQYF.

This clone was counted only a few times. The chain has TRBV15 and TRBJ1-6; the D is unclear. The CDR3 covers 12 residues. Germline-derived CDR1 and CDR2 are LNHNV and YYDKDF (reference sequence). The ends were cut back, 0 bases at V and 16 bases at J, with 10 bases in the middle. The CDR3 is CATSRDWQALHF. As DNA, the CDR3 is TGTGCCACCAGCAGAGATTGGCAGGCTCTCCACTTT.

This chain connects TRBV30 to TRBJ1-6; D unclear. V shed 4 bases and J shed 4 bases, with 11 bases lying between them. This CDR3 spans 14 amino acids. Germline CDR1 is GTSNPN and CDR2 is SVGIG (reference sequence). Here the CDR3 DNA reads TGTGCCTGGACCTTAAATAGTTATAATTCACCCCTCCACTTT. This encodes CAWTLNSYNSPLHF.

J is TRBJ2-6 and V is TRBV6-1, with D perhaps matching TRBD2 (5 bases). V lost 4 bases and J lost 1, with 14 bases in between. CDR3 length: 17 amino acids. From germline, CDR1 is MNHNS and CDR2 SASEGT. The CDR3 sequence: CASSGAGPTSGANVLTF. DNA for the CDR3: TGTGCCAGCAGTGGTGCGGGTCCTACTTCTGGGGCCAACGTCCTGACTTTC.

In DNA form, the CDR3 reads TGTGCCAGCAGTAGAGGGACAGGGGATGCCTACGAGCAGTACTTC. Its protein product is CASSRGTGDAYEQYF. V usage is TRBV27 and J usage is TRBJ2-7; 10 bases map to TRBD1. Trimming cost V 5 bases and J 2 bases; bases outside gene matches: 6. The CDR3 is made up of 15 amino acids. Per germline, CDR1 MNHEY and CDR2 SMNVEV (reference sequence).